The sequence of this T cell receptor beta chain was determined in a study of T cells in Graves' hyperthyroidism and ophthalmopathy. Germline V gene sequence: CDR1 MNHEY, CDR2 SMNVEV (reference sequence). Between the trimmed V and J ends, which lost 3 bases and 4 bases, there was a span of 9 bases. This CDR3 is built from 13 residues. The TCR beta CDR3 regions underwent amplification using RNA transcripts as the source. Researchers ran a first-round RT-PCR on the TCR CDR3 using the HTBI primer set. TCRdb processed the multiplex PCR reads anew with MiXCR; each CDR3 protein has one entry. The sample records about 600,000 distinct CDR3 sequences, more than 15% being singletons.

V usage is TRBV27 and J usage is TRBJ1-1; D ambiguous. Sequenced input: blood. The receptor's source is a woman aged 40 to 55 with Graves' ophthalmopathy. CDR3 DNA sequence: TGTGCCAGCAGTTTCAGTAAATTCACTGAAGCTTTCTTT. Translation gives CASSFSKFTEAFF.